This TCR beta chain derives from a study of monozygotic twins with cystic fibrosis. Germline assignment: CDR1 SGHRS and CDR2 YFSETQ. The V gene end was trimmed by 0 bases and the J gene end by 3 bases; junction bases not matched to a gene: 11. CDR3 size: 17 residues. TCRdb keeps only in-frame clones here, not all; method: immunoSEQ multiplex PCR. The data show 34,000 or so clones, more than 85% seen once. The V and J genes are TRBV5-1 and TRBJ2-7; 8 bases match TRBD2. The sequence derives from a girl aged 2-15 years with cystic fibrosis. Material for sequencing was blood. CDR3 DNA: TGCGCCAGCAGCTTGGACGGGACGGGACTAGGACGCTACGAGCAGTACTTC. This translates into CASSLDGTGLGRYEQYF. Drawing the rest from reference TRBV5-1 and TRBJ2-7, the complete variable domain is KAGVTQTPRYLIKTRGQQVTLSCSPISGHRSVSWYQQTPGQGLQFLFEYFSETQRNKGNFPGRFSGRQFSNSRSEMNVSTLELGDSALYLCASSLDGTGLGRYEQYFGPGTRLTVT.